This TCR beta chain was identified in a study of glioma-infiltrating T cells after dendritic cell vaccination. On the study more broadly: Samples are from glioblastoma patients in Phase I and II dendritic cell vaccine trials. Monocyte-derived dendritic cells, cultured about 7 days with IL-4 and GM-CSF, were pulsed with autologous tumor lysate.

There are 14 residues in the CDR3. CDR1 and CDR2 from the germline V gene are MRHNA and SNTAGT. Trimming shortened V by 6 bases and J by 2 bases, and 14 bases separated the two germline ends. The immunoSEQ assay amplified TCRB CDR3 from up to 2 ug DNA. The PCR used 60 V beta and 13 J beta primers. The protocol was immunoSEQ multiplex PCR, while the TCRdb copy is restricted to in-frame clones and leaves out a portion. This sample has around 96,000 clones, with approximately 81% found just once. Specimen: blood, collected before dendritic cell vaccination. V gene TRBV6-4 combines with J gene TRBJ2-7; D possibly corresponds to TRBD1 (6 bases). The TCR sequence derives from a human donor with glioblastoma. The DNA of the CDR3 is TGTGCCAGCAGGGTAGCGCGACAGGCCTACGAGCAGTACTTC. Translation gives CASRVARQAYEQYF.